The rows below give T cell receptor beta chains drawn from one sample of a study of shared clonotypes between healthy human individuals. The protocol was immunoSEQ multiplex PCR, while the TCRdb copy is restricted to in-frame clones and leaves out a portion. Of 2 million to 3 million clones listed, approximately 94% are singletons. The sample comprised naive CD4+ T cells from PBMCs. The origin of the receptors is a man younger than 30 in good health. Some clones in this sample may be carry-over from other donors' samples. Both conserved end residues are part of each CDR3. D genes are given only for firm matches. Clone size, where shown, is once, few, many, or a class for clones that have expanded.

clone_size j_call v_call d_call cdr3_aa cdr3_nt
. TRBJ2-3 TRBV11-2 TRBD2 CASSFSLAGGPATDTQYF TGTGCCAGCAGCTTTTCTCTAGCGGGAGGGCCGGCGACAGATACGCAGTATTTT
. TRBJ1-5 TRBV10-3 TRBD1 CATSQQGANTEQPQHF TGTGCCACAAGTCAACAGGGGGCCAACACGGAGCAGCCCCAGCATTTT
. TRBJ1-3 TRBV11-1 . CASSSGTPPVSGNTIYF TGTGCCAGCAGCTCCGGGACACCGCCCGTCTCTGGAAACACCATATATTTT
. TRBJ1-3 TRBV19 . CASSFGLAAGNTIYF TGTGCCAGTAGTTTCGGGTTGGCTGCCGGAAACACCATATATTTT
. TRBJ1-4 TRBV28 . CASSRTPGLIATNEKLFF TGTGCCAGCAGTCGTACCCCGGGACTAATTGCAACTAATGAAAAACTGTTTTTT
once TRBJ1-1 TRBV18 . CASSPTTGMNTEDFF TGTGCCAGCTCACCGACCACAGGGATGAACACTGAAGATTTCTTT
. TRBJ1-5 TRBV7-3 . CASSSVSRAYQPQHF TGTGCCAGCAGCTCTGTAAGCAGGGCCTATCAGCCCCAGCATTTT
once TRBJ2-7 TRBV2 . CASSGGRGLYEQYF TGTGCCAGCAGTGGGGGGAGGGGGCTATACGAGCAGTACTTC
. TRBJ2-1 TRBV30 . CAWSGGGAPYNEQFF TGTGCCTGGAGTGGTGGCGGGGCCCCCTACAATGAGCAGTTCTTC
. TRBJ2-7 TRBV6-1 . CASSEFFDPAYEQYF TGTGCCAGCAGTGAATTTTTTGACCCAGCGTACGAGCAGTACTTC
. TRBJ2-5 TRBV18 . CASSPQAGETQYF TGTGCCAGCTCACCCCAAGCCGGAGAGACCCAGTACTTC
once TRBJ2-1 TRBV2 TRBD2 CASSSGRGGNEQFF TGTGCCAGCAGTAGCGGGAGGGGGGGGAATGAGCAGTTCTTC
. TRBJ2-3 TRBV27 TRBD2 CASSSPSGATDTQYF TGTGCCAGCAGTTCCCCTAGCGGGGCCACAGATACGCAGTATTTT
. TRBJ2-7 TRBV5-1 TRBD1 CASSSKTGTLYEQYF TGCGCCAGCAGCTCAAAGACAGGGACCCTTTACGAGCAGTACTTC
. TRBJ2-7 TRBV5-1 TRBD2 CASSAASGSPYEQYF TGCGCCAGCAGCGCCGCTAGCGGGAGCCCCTACGAGCAGTACTTC
. TRBJ2-5 TRBV9 TRBD1 CASTTGGAKTQYF TGTGCCAGCACCACAGGGGGCGCGAAGACCCAGTACTTC
. TRBJ2-3 TRBV10-1 TRBD2 CASSLRGSTDTQYF TGCGCCAGCAGTCTCCGCGGGAGTACAGATACGCAGTATTTT
once TRBJ2-3 TRBV5-1 . CASSLVGSGTDTQYF TGCGCCAGCAGCTTGGTTGGGTCAGGCACAGATACGCAGTATTTT
. TRBJ2-3 TRBV5-1 . CASSFRDGRTDTQYF TGCGCCAGCAGCTTTCGGGACGGACGCACAGATACGCAGTATTTT
. TRBJ2-7 TRBV5-4 . CASSFLSEQYF TGTGCCAGCAGCTTCTTATCTGAGCAGTACTTC
. TRBJ2-7 TRBV5-1 TRBD2 CASSPAGPYEQYF TGCGCCAGCAGCCCAGCGGGGCCTTACGAGCAGTACTTC
. TRBJ2-2 TRBV28 TRBD2 CASNYRTSVQRPNTGELFF TGTGCCAGCAACTACCGAACTAGCGTACAACGCCCGAACACCGGGGAGCTGTTTTTT
. TRBJ2-3 TRBV7-2 . CASSDGGALLTDTQYF TGTGCCAGCAGTGACGGCGGGGCTCTCCTCACAGATACGCAGTATTTT
. TRBJ2-1 TRBV7-3 . CASSLTHREWRESTYNEQFF TGTGCCAGCAGCTTAACCCACAGGGAGTGGCGGGAGTCTACCTACAATGAGCAGTTCTTC
. TRBJ2-3 TRBV18 TRBD1 CASSPSGQATDTQYF TGTGCCAGCTCACCCTCAGGACAGGCCACAGATACGCAGTATTTT
. TRBJ2-7 TRBV11-2 . CASSPISAGTPYEQYF TGTGCCAGCAGCCCGATCTCCGCGGGGACCCCCTACGAGCAGTACTTC
. TRBJ2-3 TRBV10-3 TRBD2 CAISGGLAGADTQYF TGTGCCATCAGTGGGGGACTAGCGGGAGCAGATACGCAGTATTTT
. TRBJ1-1 TRBV12-5 . CASGLAGSVDTEAFF TGTGCTAGTGGTTTGGCCGGGTCGGTGGACACTGAAGCTTTCTTT
. TRBJ2-5 TRBV7-8 . CASSSGRQETQYF TGTGCCAGCAGCTCGGGACGACAAGAGACCCAGTACTTC
. TRBJ1-2 TRBV30 . CAWSVREVYGYTF TGTGCCTGGAGTGTACGCGAGGTCTATGGCTACACCTTC
. TRBJ2-1 TRBV6-6 . CASSPWINNEQFF TGTGCCAGCAGCCCCTGGATTAACAATGAGCAGTTCTTC
. TRBJ1-2 TRBV7-2 TRBD1 CASSDRTGGSGYTF TGTGCCAGCAGCGACCGGACAGGGGGGTCTGGCTACACCTTC
. TRBJ2-1 TRBV4-3 . CASSQALPGDSYNEQFF TGCGCCAGCAGCCAAGCACTTCCAGGTGACTCCTACAATGAGCAGTTCTTC
. TRBJ1-1 TRBV27 . CASSLSVSQNTEAFF TGTGCCAGCAGTTTATCTGTCAGTCAGAACACTGAAGCTTTCTTT
. TRBJ1-2 TRBV5-6 . CASSLGQGGINYGYTF TGTGCCAGCAGCTTGGGGCAGGGAGGAATCAACTATGGCTACACCTTC
once TRBJ1-5 TRBV9 . CASSVEGGRPQHF TGTGCCAGCAGCGTAGAAGGAGGGCGGCCCCAGCATTTT
. TRBJ2-7 TRBV6-5 TRBD1 CASSYMTGTYEQYF TGTGCCAGCAGTTACATGACAGGGACCTACGAGCAGTACTTC
. TRBJ2-5 TRBV30 TRBD2 CAVGLAEIVETQYF TGTGCCGTGGGACTAGCGGAGATCGTGGAGACCCAGTACTTC
. TRBJ2-3 TRBV7-3 . CASSLRARSPEVYF TGTGCCAGCAGCTTACGGGCCAGGAGCCCAGAGGTGTATTTT
. TRBJ1-6 TRBV2 . CASSDQGTAGNSPLHF TGTGCCAGCAGTGACCAGGGGACCGCGGGGAATTCACCCCTCCACTTT
. TRBJ1-1 TRBV2 . CASSDDGGVTEAFF TGTGCCAGCAGTGATGACGGAGGGGTTACTGAAGCTTTCTTT
. TRBJ1-5 TRBV5-8 TRBD1 CASGDRVVNQPQHF TGTGCCAGCGGGGACAGAGTGGTCAATCAGCCCCAGCATTTT
once TRBJ2-3 TRBV5-1 . CASSLERSTDTQYF TGCGCCAGCAGCTTGGAACGGAGCACAGATACGCAGTATTTT
. TRBJ2-5 TRBV9 TRBD2 CASSVVGGGQETQYF TGTGCCAGCAGCGTAGTGGGCGGGGGCCAAGAGACCCAGTACTTC
. TRBJ1-2 TRBV29-1 . CSVEPSWGYGYTF TGCAGCGTGGAACCCTCATGGGGTTATGGCTACACCTTC
. TRBJ2-7 TRBV28 . CASSLDWYRDEQYF TGTGCCAGCAGTTTGGATTGGTATCGAGACGAGCAGTACTTC
. TRBJ1-2 TRBV19 . CASSTGVGGYTF TGTGCCAGTAGTACCGGGGTTGGTGGCTACACCTTC
. TRBJ2-3 TRBV7-9 . CASSVLSAGPTQYF TGTGCCAGCAGCGTCTTGTCCGCAGGTCCGACGCAGTATTTT
. TRBJ2-3 TRBV5-6 TRBD2 CASKSIGGRGTDTQYF TGTGCCAGCAAGAGCATTGGAGGGAGGGGAACAGATACGCAGTATTTT
. TRBJ1-2 TRBV30 . CAWDRYYGYTF TGTGCCTGGGACAGGTACTATGGCTACACCTTC
. TRBJ2-1 TRBV5-1 . CASSLRGLDNNEQFF TGCGCCAGCAGCTTGAGAGGACTCGATAACAATGAGCAGTTCTTC
. TRBJ2-2 TRBV4-2 TRBD2 CASSQVAGGSTGELFF TGTGCCAGCAGCCAAGTAGCGGGAGGGTCCACCGGGGAGCTGTTTTTT
. TRBJ2-1 TRBV4-1 . CASSQRKGLTSYNEQFF TGCGCCAGCAGCCAGAGGAAGGGGCTAACCTCCTACAATGAGCAGTTCTTC
. TRBJ2-7 TRBV5-5 . CASSLQTVSYEQYF TGTGCCAGCAGCTTACAGACGGTTTCCTACGAGCAGTACTTC
. TRBJ2-7 TRBV2 TRBD2 CASSETSGRSYEQYF TGTGCCAGCAGTGAAACTAGCGGGCGATCCTACGAGCAGTACTTC
. TRBJ2-7 TRBV2 TRBD2 CASSGDLAGVSEQYF TGTGCCAGCAGTGGGGATCTAGCGGGAGTAAGTGAGCAGTACTTC
. TRBJ2-2 TRBV7-2 TRBD2 CASSLVSGTPGELFF TGTGCCAGCAGCTTAGTGAGCGGGACGCCCGGGGAGCTGTTTTTT
. TRBJ2-5 TRBV12-5 TRBD2 CASGPAHGGRATETQYF TGTGCTAGTGGTCCTGCCCACGGCGGGAGGGCCACAGAGACCCAGTACTTC
. TRBJ2-7 TRBV6-5 TRBD2 CASSISGSLDEQYF TGTGCCAGCAGTATTAGCGGGAGTCTCGACGAGCAGTACTTC
few TRBJ1-1 TRBV5-4 . CASSLMSEAFF TGTGCCAGCAGCTTGATGTCTGAAGCTTTCTTT